The T cell receptor beta chain under discussion was sequenced for a study of T-cell reconstitution after alpha-beta-depleted transplantation in children. The CDR3 extends over 14 amino acids. Deletions cut 5 bases from V and 9 bases from J, with 17 bases between. Construction of the TCRbeta library involved unique molecular identifiers. In TCRdb, the PCR reads were re-called with MiXCR into one record per CDR3 protein. Among 350,000 to 400,000 distinct CDR3 sequences listed, 10% to 15% were seen once. This clonotype was found a few times. This sample comprised PBMCs, obtained from the stem cell graft. The gene calls are TRBV12-3 or TRBV12-4 and TRBJ1-3; D not certain. The sequence came from a human donor who donated a stem cell graft to a child with Fanconi anemia. Written as DNA, the CDR3 is TGTGCCAGCAGTCTCCTCGGCGGAGGGTCCACCATATATTTT. Its protein is CASSLLGGGSTIYF.